This TCR beta chain was recorded in a study of CD8 T cells in Susac syndrome (dated by TCRdb to about 2019). A note on the overall study: Repertoire sequencing was used to test whether CD8+ T cell activation and differentiation in Susac syndrome was antigen driven. Clonality of the CD8+ T cell repertoire was compared between roughly eleven healthy donors, approximately 14 Susac syndrome patients and fewer than 16 multiple sclerosis patients. Study-wide conclusions, independent of this receptor: The study acknowledged that relatively few individuals were included in the TCR sequencing and HLA analysis.

CDR1 and CDR2 are drawn from the germline V gene: SGHDT, YYEEEE. There are 15 amino acids in the CDR3, from cysteine to phenylalanine inclusive. The read is trimmed to its CDR3 DNA, 45 bases read in frame from base 1. V and J lose 4 bases and 5 bases, and a span of 16 bases separates them. On this clonotype: The target of this receptor is not known. No clone much larger than this one lies a single base away; base qualities are absent.

Peripheral blood CD8+ and CD4+ T cells from healthy donors, Susac syndrome patients and multiple sclerosis patients were profiled using high-throughput TCR beta sequencing. Treatment-naive patients with stable or active relapsing-remitting disease fulfilling revised McDonald criteria were used as multiple sclerosis controls. Bulk CD8+ and CD4+ T cells were purified by magnetic negative isolation, whereas CD8+ TEMRA cells were enriched by FACS. Blood was collected in EDTA tubes and processed within 24 hours, with PBMCs isolated through density gradient centrifugation. PBMCs intended for TCR sequencing were frozen in liquid nitrogen and were later thawed in a 37 degrees C water bath. Purity of sorted or isolated CD4+, CD8+ and CD8+ TEMRA cells was at least 90%. RNA was extracted using the RNeasy kit, and roughly 0.5 to 1 microgram was reverse transcribed with random hexamers. TCR beta CDR3 regions were amplified with the immunoSEQ multiplex PCR assay covering 54 Vbeta and 13 Jbeta segments. To correct PCR amplification bias, a synthetic template baseline was used for both primer optimization and computational correction. For the original study's pipeline: Only productive sequences were kept, with reads annotated to V, D and J genes according to IMGT and analyzed in immunoSEQ Analyzer. To calculate clonality, Shannon entropy was normalized by log2 of the number of productive unique sequences and then subtracted from one. For each patient and control, public and private clones were evaluated among the 100 most prevalent clones. Susac-specific clones were defined as absent from healthy and MS cohorts, approximately 1,000 published viral clones and other ImmuneACCESS disease sequences. Starting from the raw public reads, TCRdb applied fastp trimming at Q25, assembled clones with MiXCR and retained in-frame beta chains. Each entry is one CDR3 protein sequence, shown with its most common DNA and genes. The V and J calls and clone size come from TCRdb's table, not from the authors' own analysis. For this sample the table gives fewer than 200,000 distinct CDR3 sequences, of which about 95% were detected only once. The ten top clones hold 0.15% to 0.2% of the sample.

Sample: CD8+ T cells from PBMCs. This sequence uses TRBV5-6 and TRBJ1-5; D gene: possibly TRBD1, on 5 matching bases. The TCR was taken from a human donor with multiple sclerosis. The sequenced DNA: TGTGCCAGCAGCCTGGGAGGGGCTCTACATCAGCCCCAGCATTTT. This gives the protein CASSLGGALHQPQHF.